This T cell receptor beta chain appears in the sequencing data of a study of OX40 agonist ivuxolimab in advanced cancers. Produced via immunoSEQ multiplex PCR; TCRdb's table is partial and in-frame only. Seen here are under 95,000 clones, about 83% observed once, and the top ten hold less than 1.5%. The germline V gene has CDR1 MGHRA and CDR2 YSYEKL. The V and J ends lost 1 base and 3 bases respectively, with 12 bases between them. This CDR3 contains 16 residues. The specimen comprised CD4+ or CD8+ T cells sorted from blood, sampled in a trial of the OX40 agonist ivuxolimab. The TCR comes from an adult with an advanced solid tumor such as melanoma, head and neck, liver or kidney cancer. J is TRBJ1-4 and V is TRBV4-1, with a weak D call TRBD1 (6 bases). The CDR3 DNA follows: TGCGCCAGCAGCCAAGGCAGGACAGCCGCTAATGAAAAACTGTTTTTT. This sequence encodes CASSQGRTAANEKLFF.